Below, 31 T cell receptor beta chains from the same sample are listed, as sequenced in a study of T-cell memory formation after mild COVID-19. In TCRdb, the 5' RACE reads were re-called with MiXCR into one record per CDR3 protein. There are roughly 51,000 distinct CDR3 sequences in the sample; approximately 6.6% occur only once, and 1.4% lies in the top ten. Sequencing was performed on PBMCs or a T cell subset sorted from them (not recorded which). All receptors come from a man aged 18 to 35 who had mild COVID-19 (a few samples of this study predate the infection). Cell type and time point are not known.

This clonotype was recorded a few times. The chain recombines TRBV3-1 with TRBJ2-5, with TRBD2 matching over 9 bases. CDR3 length equals 14 residues. The germline V gene encodes CDR1 LGHDT and CDR2 YNNKEL (reference sequence). The V segment lost 7 bases and the J segment 2 bases; nucleotides outside the gene matches: 5. The CDR3, as DNA: TGTGCCAGCATAAAGGCGGGGGGGCAAGAGACCCAGTACTTC. Translated, it gives CASIKAGGQETQYF.

This clonotype was recorded many times. CDR3 nucleotides: TGCAGTGCTGGGACTAGCGCTGGAGATACGCAGTATTTT. It encodes CSAGTSAGDTQYF. The rearrangement joins TRBV20-1 to TRBJ2-3, with 10 positions matching TRBD2. V was pared by 5 bases and J by 5 bases, with 4 bases of the junction left unmatched. The CDR3 has 13 residues. Germline V gene sequence: CDR1 DFQATT, CDR2 SNEGSKA (reference sequence).

J is TRBJ2-3 and V is TRBV5-6; 7 nucleotides align to TRBD2. This CDR3 is 15 amino acids long. V lost 4 bases and J lost 0; bases outside the gene matches: 5. Germline V gene data show CDR1 as SGHDT and CDR2 as YYEEEE. The CDR3 DNA follows: TGTGCCAGCAGCCCACGGGGGGTCAGCACAGATACGCAGTATTTT. Amino acid sequence: CASSPRGVSTDTQYF.

This clonotype was counted a few times. The chain has TRBV6-5 and TRBJ2-2; D might be TRBD1 (5 bases). The V end was cut by 4 bases, the J end by 4 bases, with 10 bases between. The CDR3 consists of 14 residues. Germline loops: CDR1 MNHEY, CDR2 SVGAGI. The CDR3 sequence: CASSLGPLTGELFF. Written as DNA, the CDR3 is TGTGCCAGCAGTTTGGGGCCTCTCACCGGGGAGCTGTTTTTT.

This chain joins TRBV4-3 and TRBJ2-3, with D perhaps TRBD2 (6 bases). The CDR3 runs 15 residues. V was clipped by 5 bases and J by 2 bases, with 14 bases between them. Germline V gives CDR1 LGHNA, CDR2 YSLEER. Here the CDR3 DNA reads TGCGCCAGCAGCTCCGGTCGGGGGTACACAGATACGCAGTATTTT. Translation: CASSSGRGYTDTQYF.

This clonotype was seen only a few times. The CDR3, as DNA: TGTGCCAGCAGCCCACAGGGGGCGGAAGGCTACACCTTC. Protein: CASSPQGAEGYTF. The rearrangement joins TRBV9 to TRBJ1-2; 9 bases agree with TRBD1. This CDR3 region has 13 residues. V shed 4 bases and J 8 bases; nucleotides not matched to a gene: 6. CDR1 and CDR2 (germline): SGDLS, YYNGEE. Using reference TRBV9 and TRBJ1-2 for the parts outside the CDR3, the full variable domain is DSGVTQTPKHLITATGQRVTLRCSPRSGDLSVYWYQQSLDQGLQFLIQYYNGEERAKGNILERFSAQQFPDLHSELNLSSLELGDSALYFCASSPQGAEGYTFGSGTRLTVV.

Many counts were recorded for this clonotype. The chain has TRBV6-2 or TRBV6-3 and TRBJ1-1, with D unclear. Germline loops: CDR1 MNHEY, CDR2 SVGEGT. The CDR3 length is 15 residues. The V end lost 0 bases, the J end lost 3 bases, and 11 bases lay between the germline ends. CDR3 in amino acids: CASSYSLDKDTEAFF. DNA of the CDR3: TGTGCCAGCAGTTACTCTTTAGACAAGGACACTGAAGCTTTCTTT.

The CDR3 nucleotides are TGTGCCAGCAGCGGGGGGTACAATGAGCAGTTCTTC. This encodes CASSGGYNEQFF. The rearrangement joins TRBV7-9 to TRBJ2-1, with D tentatively TRBD2 (6 bases). Germline loops: CDR1 SEHNR, CDR2 FQNEAQ (reference sequence). This CDR3 comprises 12 residues. The ends were cut back, 5 bases at V and 4 bases at J, with 6 bases in the middle.

This sequence joins TRBV4-1 and TRBJ1-3, with D unresolved. V lost 0 bases and J lost 0, with 6 bases in between. From germline, CDR1 is MGHRA and CDR2 YSYEKL. This CDR3 comprises 15 residues. As DNA, the CDR3 is TGCGCCAGCAGCCAAGAACATCACTCTGGAAACACCATATATTTT. Protein product: CASSQEHHSGNTIYF.

V gene TRBV10-1 combines with J gene TRBJ1-4; 7 bases line up with TRBD1. The CDR3 loop spans 14 amino acids. The V gene end was trimmed by 6 bases and the J gene end by 8 bases; junction bases not matched to a gene: 9. The germline V gene encodes CDR1 WNHNN and CDR2 SYGVQD (reference sequence). The CDR3 coding sequence is TGCGCCAGCAGCGCAGGGGGAGCAGGCGAAAAACTGTTTTTT. Its translation: CASSAGGAGEKLFF.

V usage is TRBV7-2 and J usage is TRBJ1-2; TRBD1 matches at 9 bases. Trimming removed 5 bases from V and 8 bases from J; junction bases left unmatched: 6. Germline lookup yields CDR1 SGHTA and CDR2 FQGNSA. The CDR3 has 13 amino acids. The chain's CDR3 is CASSRGQGRGYTF. DNA of the CDR3: TGTGCCAGCAGCCGGGGACAGGGAAGGGGCTACACCTTC.

This clonotype was counted a few times. The chain couples TRBV18 to TRBJ2-7; D is unresolved. Per germline, CDR1 KGHSH and CDR2 LQKENI. The V end lost 1 base, the J end lost 0 bases, and 7 bases lay between the germline ends. The CDR3 runs 14 residues. Here the CDR3 reads CASSPLESSYEQYV. In nucleotides, the CDR3 is TGTGCCAGCTCACCACTGGAAAGCTCCTACGAGCAGTACGTC.

A few counts support this clonotype. The chain has TRBV4-3 and TRBJ1-5; possible D gene TRBD1, 5 bases. The CDR3 covers 14 residues. CDR1 is LGHNA and CDR2 is YSLEER in the germline V gene. V was cut by 0 bases and J by 9 bases, with 12 bases left in between. The CDR3 DNA reads as TGCGCCAGCAGCCAAGATCGGGGCTTGGGGCCCCAGCATTTT. It translates to CASSQDRGLGPQHF.

This clonotype was counted at least ten times. The CDR3 sequence: CASSLFTGPDTQYF. CDR3 sequence (DNA): TGCGCCAGCAGCTTGTTCACAGGCCCAGATACGCAGTATTTT. The chain links TRBV5-1 to TRBJ2-3; D perhaps matches TRBD1 (5 bases). This CDR3 contains 14 residues. Per the germline V gene, CDR1 is SGHRS and CDR2 is YFSETQ. Trimming stripped 1 base from V and 4 bases from J, with 10 bases between.

The chain uses TRBV5-1 and TRBJ1-6, with D perhaps TRBD1 (6 bases). The CDR3 length is 14 residues. The V gene's germline CDR1 is SGHRS and CDR2 YFSETQ. V shed 3 bases and J shed 7 bases, with 11 bases lying between them. CDR3 in amino acids: CASSSGQINSPLHF. The CDR3 bases are TGCGCCAGCAGCTCGGGACAAATAAATTCACCCCTCCACTTT. Drawing the rest from reference TRBV5-1 and TRBJ1-6, the complete variable domain is KAGVTQTPRYLIKTRGQQVTLSCSPISGHRSVSWYQQTPGQGLQFLFEYFSETQRNKGNFPGRFSGRQFSNSRSEMNVSTLELGDSALYLCASSSGQINSPLHFGNGTRLTVT.

In the case of this clonotype: This could be a read error, since a much larger clone is one nucleotide away. The chain joins TRBV7-3 to TRBJ2-2, with a weak D call TRBD2 (5 bases). The germline gives CDR1 SGHTA, CDR2 FQGTGA. This CDR3 is 13 amino acids long. Here the CDR3 DNA reads TGTGCCAGCAGCCCTCTGGCGTTCGGGGAGATGTTTTTT. Translated, it gives CASSPLAFGEMFF.

A few counts support this clonotype. This chain uses TRBV7-7 with TRBJ2-1, with unresolved D. CDR1 SSHAT and CDR2 FNYEAQ come from the germline V gene (reference sequence). The CDR3 runs to 13 residues. Trimming removed 5 bases from V and 3 bases from J, with 8 bases in between. CDR3 sequence: CASSPDGYNEQFF. The CDR3 region has the DNA TGTGCCAGCAGCCCGGACGGCTACAATGAGCAGTTCTTC.

The gene calls are TRBV6-5 and TRBJ2-4, with D possibly being TRBD1 (6 bases). V gave up 0 bases and J gave up 0 bases, with 15 bases separating them. The CDR3 extends over 18 amino acids. In germline, CDR1 is MNHEY, CDR2 SVGAGI. This chain's CDR3 is CASSYSPWTDEAKNIQYF. CDR3 coding DNA: TGTGCCAGCAGTTACTCACCGTGGACAGACGAAGCCAAAAACATTCAGTACTTC.

This clonotype occurred a few times. This sequence joins TRBV12-3 or TRBV12-4 and TRBJ1-3, with 12 bases that match TRBD1. This CDR3 has 16 residues. With V trimmed by 6 bases and J by 9 bases, 12 bases remained unmatched. The CDR3 DNA sequence: TGTGCCAGCAGCCACCGACCGGGACAGGGGGCTTTCACCATATATTTT. Encoded protein: CASSHRPGQGAFTIYF.

The chain is built from TRBV27 and TRBJ2-7; D is unresolved. The CDR3 contains 13 residues. V lost 5 bases and J 2 bases, leaving 10 bases between the germline ends. Germline CDR1 MNHEY, CDR2 SMNVEV (reference sequence). The CDR3 DNA reads TGTGCCAGCAGTCGCCTTTACACCTACGAGCAGTACTTC. Its translation is CASSRLYTYEQYF.

This clonotype was seen only a few times. The chain combines TRBV6-2 or TRBV6-3 with TRBJ1-2; D is unresolved. V was cut by 5 bases and J by 5 bases, with 12 bases left in between. The length of the CDR3 is 13 residues. The germline gives CDR1 MNHEY, CDR2 SVGEGT. CDR3 sequence reads: CASSPTVRYGYTF. CDR3 DNA sequence: TGTGCCAGCAGTCCGACGGTTCGGTATGGCTACACCTTC.

This clonotype was counted ten times or more. The genes are TRBV7-2 and TRBJ1-6; TRBD1 matches at 9 bases. This CDR3 has 14 residues. Germline values: CDR1 SGHTA, CDR2 FQGNSA. With 4 bases clipped from V and 12 bases from J, the junction kept 7 bases outside the gene matches. CDR3 sequence: CASSSGTGQRPLHF. CDR3 nucleotide sequence: TGTGCCAGCAGCTCCGGGACAGGGCAACGACCCCTCCACTTT. Complete variable domain (other parts from reference TRBV7-2 and TRBJ1-6): GAGVSQSPSNKVTEKGKDVELRCDPISGHTALYWYRQSLGQGLEFLIYFQGNSAPDKSGLPSDRFSAERTGGSVSTLTIQRTQQEDSAVYLCASSSGTGQRPLHFGNGTRLTVT.

This clonotype appeared a few times. This sequence joins TRBV5-1 and TRBJ2-6; D is ambiguous. The ends were cut back, 3 bases at V and 0 bases at J, with 10 bases in the middle. Germline values: CDR1 SGHRS, CDR2 YFSETQ. The length of the CDR3 is 16 residues. CDR3 sequence: CASSSDAVSGANVLTF. In nucleotides, the CDR3 is TGCGCCAGCAGCTCCGACGCGGTCTCTGGGGCCAACGTCCTGACTTTC.

The V call is TRBV7-3, the J call TRBJ1-1; the D is unclear. CDR1 is SGHTA, CDR2 FQGTGA, per germline. This CDR3 comprises 13 residues. The V and J ends lost 6 bases and 1 base respectively, with 9 bases between them. The CDR3 protein is CASRAGANTEAFF. For the CDR3, the DNA is TGTGCCAGCAGGGCGGGCGCGAACACTGAAGCTTTCTTT.

This clonotype has only a few counts. This chain joins TRBV10-3 and TRBJ2-5, with 15 bases identical to TRBD2. Germline V gene sequence: CDR1 ENHRY, CDR2 SYGVKD. The CDR3 consists of 15 residues. J was trimmed by 7 bases and V by 3 bases; bases with no gene match: 3. CDR3 residues: CAISEGLAGGRTQYF. The CDR3 DNA sequence: TGTGCCATCAGTGAAGGACTAGCGGGGGGGAGGACCCAGTACTTC.

This clonotype was seen a few times. V gene TRBV5-4 combines with J gene TRBJ2-1; 12 bases are a match to TRBD2. Germline V gives CDR1 SGHNT, CDR2 YYREEE (reference sequence). The CDR3 runs 16 residues. V gave up 4 bases and J gave up 3 bases; unmatched junction bases: 5. The CDR3, as DNA: TGTGCCAGCAGCAGAGGACTAGCGGGGAGCTACAATGAGCAGTTCTTC. Amino acids: CASSRGLAGSYNEQFF.

The sample holds a few counts of this clonotype. The V and J genes are TRBV9 and TRBJ1-2; a possible D gene is TRBD1 (5 bases). CDR1 and CDR2 (germline): SGDLS, YYNGEE. CDR3 size: 15 residues. Trimming cost V 0 bases and J 3 bases, with 12 bases left between them. The CDR3: CASSVGQGNDYGYTF. Written as DNA, the CDR3 is TGTGCCAGCAGCGTAGGTCAGGGTAATGACTATGGCTACACCTTC.

There are many counts of this clonotype. This chain connects TRBV29-1 to TRBJ2-3; TRBD1 aligns across 7 bases. V shed 1 base, J shed 2 bases, and the junction held 6 bases outside the gene matches. Germline loops: CDR1 SQVTM, CDR2 ANQGSEA. The CDR3 is made up of 15 amino acids. CDR3 nucleotides: TGCAGCGTTGAAGCACTGGGACAGATCACAGATACGCAGTATTTT. This gives the protein CSVEALGQITDTQYF.

This sequence joins TRBV20-1 and TRBJ2-2; D unresolved. Germline V gene data show CDR1 as DFQATT and CDR2 as SNEGSKA (reference sequence). The CDR3 length is 13 residues. The V end was cut by 0 bases, the J end by 5 bases, with 7 bases between. CDR3 coding DNA: TGCAGTGCTAGAGATTGGAAGACCGGGGAGCTGTTTTTT. It yields the protein CSARDWKTGELFF.

The chain combines TRBV7-3 with TRBJ2-7; no clear D gene. Germline CDR1 is SGHTA and CDR2 is FQGTGA. V lost 3 bases and J 0 bases, leaving 9 bases between the germline ends. CDR3 length equals 14 residues. This chain's CDR3 is CASSFAGRSYEQYV. In nucleotides, the CDR3 is TGTGCCAGCAGCTTCGCAGGCCGCTCCTACGAGCAGTACGTC.

This clonotype was found a few times. The rearrangement links TRBV24-1 to TRBJ1-3; no definite D call. The CDR3 has 16 residues. The germline V gene has CDR1 KGHDR and CDR2 SFDVKD. Trimming shortened V by 0 bases and J by 2 bases, and 10 bases separated the two germline ends. CDR3 residues: CATSDLAEPPGNTIYF. DNA for the CDR3: TGTGCCACCAGTGATTTGGCAGAACCTCCTGGAAACACCATATATTTT.